Listed below are T cell receptor beta chains from one sample, sequenced in a study of T-cell memory formation after mild COVID-19. TCRdb processed the 5' RACE reads anew with MiXCR; each CDR3 protein has one entry. The profile shows about 82,000 distinct CDR3 sequences, 10% to 15% of them singletons. Sequencing was performed on PBMCs or a T cell subset sorted from them (not recorded which). All receptors derive from a man younger than 35 who had mild COVID-19 (a few samples of this study predate the infection). Cell type and time point are not known. Each CDR3 is given with its conserved first and last residue.

j_call v_call cdr3_aa
TRBJ2-1 TRBV29-1 CSVDLNEQFF
TRBJ2-5 TRBV7-2 CASSLEASETQYF
TRBJ2-3 TRBV4-1 CASSQATDTQYF
TRBJ1-1 TRBV15 CATSRQGQGEVGAFF
TRBJ1-2 TRBV12-3/TRBV12-4 CASRQGVGYTF
TRBJ1-2 TRBV7-6 CASSLAPGQQDYGYTF
TRBJ1-6 TRBV6-5 CASSYSTAPDSPLHF
TRBJ1-5 TRBV24-1 CATGQGNQPQHF
TRBJ1-1 TRBV12-3/TRBV12-4 CASSRLGPTEAFF
TRBJ2-3 TRBV12-5 CASGPPANTDTQYF
TRBJ2-1 TRBV7-9 CASSSSLAGEGEQFF
TRBJ1-1 TRBV19 CASSMSAVGRAEAFF
TRBJ1-1 TRBV5-1 CASSLFTGGLTEAFF
TRBJ1-1 TRBV5-1 CASRWGRASLDTEAFF
TRBJ2-7 TRBV7-8 CASSSTSEVEQYF
TRBJ1-5 TRBV20-1 CSAGQGASNQPQHF
TRBJ2-1 TRBV7-9 CASSASGTSSSYNEQFF
TRBJ2-3 TRBV4-2 CASSQSTTGGLDTQYF
TRBJ2-1 TRBV5-4 CASSWDSSYNEQFF
TRBJ2-3 TRBV7-2 CASSLWTTGTDTQYF
TRBJ2-5 TRBV4-1 CASSQTSGGAKETQYF
TRBJ1-5 TRBV6-6 CASSYFSVSNQPQHF
TRBJ2-3 TRBV10-3 CAISTGGPSTDTQYF
TRBJ2-5 TRBV6-5 CASSWGWWETQYF
TRBJ2-1 TRBV7-9 CASGRRGNEQFF
TRBJ2-3 TRBV7-6 CASSLGAGRRTDTQYF
TRBJ2-3 TRBV4-3 CASSQDGYTDTQYF
TRBJ2-4 TRBV7-9 CASSLRLAGQEDIQYF
TRBJ2-6 TRBV4-1 CASREGTSGANVLTF
TRBJ2-3 TRBV5-6 CASSLDNSAADTQYF
TRBJ2-3 TRBV5-8 CASTVGSGPIDTQYF
TRBJ1-2 TRBV29-1 CSVLPPLGGQYGYTF
TRBJ1-1 TRBV4-3 CASSQDLRNTEAFF